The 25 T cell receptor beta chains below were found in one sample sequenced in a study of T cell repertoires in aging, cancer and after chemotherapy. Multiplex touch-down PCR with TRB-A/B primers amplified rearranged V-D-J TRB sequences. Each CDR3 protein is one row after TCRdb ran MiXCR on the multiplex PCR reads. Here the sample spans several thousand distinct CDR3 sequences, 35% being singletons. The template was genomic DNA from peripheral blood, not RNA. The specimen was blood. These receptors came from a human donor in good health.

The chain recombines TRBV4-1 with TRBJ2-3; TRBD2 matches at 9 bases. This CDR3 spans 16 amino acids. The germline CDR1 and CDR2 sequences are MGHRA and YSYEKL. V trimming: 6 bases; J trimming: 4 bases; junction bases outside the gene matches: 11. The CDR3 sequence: CASRAGGLPRPDTQYF. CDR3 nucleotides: TGCGCCAGCAGAGCGGGGGGCCTACCAAGACCAGATACGCAGTATTTT.

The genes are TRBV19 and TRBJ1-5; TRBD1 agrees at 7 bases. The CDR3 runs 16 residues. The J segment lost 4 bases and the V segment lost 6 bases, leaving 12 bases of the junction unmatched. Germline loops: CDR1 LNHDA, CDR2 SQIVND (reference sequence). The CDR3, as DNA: TGTGCCAGTAGCCCCCACATTGACAGGGAAAATCAGCCCCAGCATTTT. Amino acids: CASSPHIDRENQPQHF. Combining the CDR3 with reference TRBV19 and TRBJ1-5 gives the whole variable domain DGGITQSPKYLFRKEGQNVTLSCEQNLNHDAMYWYRQDPGQGLRLIYYSQIVNDFQKGDIAEGYSVSREKKESFPLTVTSAQKNPTAFYLCASSPHIDRENQPQHFGDGTRLSIL.

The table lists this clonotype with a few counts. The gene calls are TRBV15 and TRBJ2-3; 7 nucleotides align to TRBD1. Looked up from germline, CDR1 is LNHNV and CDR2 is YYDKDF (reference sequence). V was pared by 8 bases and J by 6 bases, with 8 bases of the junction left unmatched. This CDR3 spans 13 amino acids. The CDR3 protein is CATQGETTDTQYF. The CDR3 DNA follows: TGTGCCACCCAGGGGGAGACTACCGATACGCAGTATTTT.

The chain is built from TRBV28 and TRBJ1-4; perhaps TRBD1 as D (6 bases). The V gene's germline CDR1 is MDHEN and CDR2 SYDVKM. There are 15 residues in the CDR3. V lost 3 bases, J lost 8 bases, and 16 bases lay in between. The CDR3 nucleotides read TGTGCCAGCAGTTTTTTCGGCTATCAGGGGGAAAAACTGTTTTTT. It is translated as CASSFFGYQGEKLFF.

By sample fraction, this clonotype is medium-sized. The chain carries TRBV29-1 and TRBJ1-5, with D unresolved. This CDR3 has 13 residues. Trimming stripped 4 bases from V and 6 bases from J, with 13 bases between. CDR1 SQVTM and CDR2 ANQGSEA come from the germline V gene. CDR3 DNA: TGCAGCGTTGGGACGGCGACGTCTCAGCCCCAGCATTTT. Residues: CSVGTATSQPQHF.

The CDR3 DNA reads TGCGCCAGCAGCAGAGGACAGGCAACTAATGAAAAACTGTTTTTT. It encodes CASSRGQATNEKLFF. This sequence joins TRBV5-1 and TRBJ1-4, with TRBD1 identical over 7 bases. There are 15 residues in the CDR3. V lost 4 bases to trimming and J lost 0 bases; unmatched junction nucleotides: 3. Germline assignment: CDR1 SGHRS and CDR2 YFSETQ.

The DNA of the CDR3 is TGTGCCACCAGTGACTCTCAACCAGAACTTACCTACAATGAGCAGTTCTTC. Residues: CATSDSQPELTYNEQFF. The chain links TRBV24-1 to TRBJ2-1; D gene uncertain. The CDR3 covers 17 residues. Trimming removed 4 bases at V and 2 bases at J, with 17 bases between. Germline loops: CDR1 KGHDR, CDR2 SFDVKD.

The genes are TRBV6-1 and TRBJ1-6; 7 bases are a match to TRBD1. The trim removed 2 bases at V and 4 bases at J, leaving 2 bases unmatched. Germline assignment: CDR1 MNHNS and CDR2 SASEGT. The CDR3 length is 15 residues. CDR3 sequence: CASSERTGYNSPLHF. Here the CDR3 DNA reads TGTGCCAGCAGTGAACGGACAGGTTATAATTCACCCCTCCACTTT.

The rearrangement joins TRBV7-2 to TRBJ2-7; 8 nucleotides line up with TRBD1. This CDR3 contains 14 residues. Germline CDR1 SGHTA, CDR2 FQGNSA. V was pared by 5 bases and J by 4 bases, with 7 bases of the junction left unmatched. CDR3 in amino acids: CASSQGASGYEQYF. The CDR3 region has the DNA TGTGCCAGCAGCCAGGGGGCAAGCGGGTACGAGCAGTACTTC.

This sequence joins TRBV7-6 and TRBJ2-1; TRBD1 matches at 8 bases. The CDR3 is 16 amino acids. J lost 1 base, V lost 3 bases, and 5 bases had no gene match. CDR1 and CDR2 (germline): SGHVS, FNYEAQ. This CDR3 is CASSFHQGASYNEQFF. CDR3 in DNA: TGTGCCAGCAGCTTTCATCAGGGGGCTTCCTACAATGAGCAGTTCTTC. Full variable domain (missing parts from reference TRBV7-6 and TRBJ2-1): GAGVSQSPRYKVTKRGQDVALRCDPISGHVSLYWYRQALGQGPEFLTYFNYEAQQDKSGLPNDRFSAERPEGSISTLTIQRTEQRDSAMYRCASSFHQGASYNEQFFGPGTRLTVL.

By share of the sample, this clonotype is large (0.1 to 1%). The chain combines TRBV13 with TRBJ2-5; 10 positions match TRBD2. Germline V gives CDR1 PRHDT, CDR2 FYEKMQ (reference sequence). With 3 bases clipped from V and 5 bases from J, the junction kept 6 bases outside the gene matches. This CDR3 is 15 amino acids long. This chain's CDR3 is CASSFSGGRRETQYF. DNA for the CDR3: TGTGCCAGCAGCTTTAGCGGGGGGCGTAGGGAGACCCAGTACTTC.

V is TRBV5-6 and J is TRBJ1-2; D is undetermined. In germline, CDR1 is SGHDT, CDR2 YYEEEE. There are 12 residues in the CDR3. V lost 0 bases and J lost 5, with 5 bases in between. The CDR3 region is CASSLDEYGYTF. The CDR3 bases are TGTGCCAGCAGCTTGGACGAGTATGGCTACACCTTC.

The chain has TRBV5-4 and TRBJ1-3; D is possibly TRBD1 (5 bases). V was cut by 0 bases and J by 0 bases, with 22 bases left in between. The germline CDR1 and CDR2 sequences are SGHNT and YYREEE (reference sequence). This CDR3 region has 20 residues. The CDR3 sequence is CASSLVPGRGPDPSGNTIYF. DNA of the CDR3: TGTGCCAGCAGCTTGGTTCCGGGACGAGGACCCGATCCCTCTGGAAACACCATATATTTT.

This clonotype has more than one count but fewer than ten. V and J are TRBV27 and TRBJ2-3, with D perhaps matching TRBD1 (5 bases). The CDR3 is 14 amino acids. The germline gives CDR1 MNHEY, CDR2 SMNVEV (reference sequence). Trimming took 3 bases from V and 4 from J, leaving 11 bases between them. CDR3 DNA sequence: TGTGCCAGCAGTTTGGGCAGGGTATCAGATACGCAGTATTTT. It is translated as CASSLGRVSDTQYF.

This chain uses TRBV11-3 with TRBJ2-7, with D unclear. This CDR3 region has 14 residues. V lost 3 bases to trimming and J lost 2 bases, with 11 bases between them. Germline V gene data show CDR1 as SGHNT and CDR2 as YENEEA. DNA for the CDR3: TGTGCCAGCAGCTTCTCTGGAGCAACCTACGAGCAGTACTTC. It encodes CASSFSGATYEQYF.

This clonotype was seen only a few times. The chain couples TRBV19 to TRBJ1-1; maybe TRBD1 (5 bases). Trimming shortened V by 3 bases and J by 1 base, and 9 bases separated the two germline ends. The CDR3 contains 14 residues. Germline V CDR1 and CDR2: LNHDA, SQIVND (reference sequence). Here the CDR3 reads CASSIQGQNTEAFF. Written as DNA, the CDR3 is TGTGCCAGTAGTATTCAGGGTCAGAACACTGAAGCTTTCTTT.

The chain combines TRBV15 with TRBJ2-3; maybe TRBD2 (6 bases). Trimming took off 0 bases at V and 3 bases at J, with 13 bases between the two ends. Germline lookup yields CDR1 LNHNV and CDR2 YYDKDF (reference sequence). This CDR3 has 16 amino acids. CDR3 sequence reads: CATSRDRDSMTDTQYF. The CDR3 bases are TGTGCCACCAGCAGAGATAGGGACTCTATGACAGATACGCAGTATTTT. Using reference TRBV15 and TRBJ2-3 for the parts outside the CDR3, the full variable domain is DAMVIQNPRYQVTQFGKPVTLSCSQTLNHNVMYWYQQKSSQAPKLLFHYYDKDFNNEADTPDNFQSRRPNTSFCFLDIRSPGLGDTAMYLCATSRDRDSMTDTQYFGPGTRLTVL.

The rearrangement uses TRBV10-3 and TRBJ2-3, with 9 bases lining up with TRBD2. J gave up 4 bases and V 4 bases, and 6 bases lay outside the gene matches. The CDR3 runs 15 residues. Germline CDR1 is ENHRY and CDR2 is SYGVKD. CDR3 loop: CAISVAGGTSDTQYF. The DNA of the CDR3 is TGTGCCATCAGTGTTGCGGGGGGGACGTCAGATACGCAGTATTTT.

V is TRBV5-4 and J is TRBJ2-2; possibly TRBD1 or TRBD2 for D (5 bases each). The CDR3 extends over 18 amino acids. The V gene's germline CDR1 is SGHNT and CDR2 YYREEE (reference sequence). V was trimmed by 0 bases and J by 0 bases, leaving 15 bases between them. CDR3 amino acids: CASSLVRHGTANTGELFF. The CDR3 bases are TGTGCCAGCAGCTTGGTCCGTCATGGGACCGCGAACACCGGGGAGCTGTTTTTT. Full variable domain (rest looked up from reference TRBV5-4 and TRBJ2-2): ETGVTQSPTHLIKTRGQQVTLRCSSQSGHNTVSWYQQALGQGPQFIFQYYREEENGRGNFPPRFSGLQFPNYSSELNVNALELDDSALYLCASSLVRHGTANTGELFFGEGSRLTVL.

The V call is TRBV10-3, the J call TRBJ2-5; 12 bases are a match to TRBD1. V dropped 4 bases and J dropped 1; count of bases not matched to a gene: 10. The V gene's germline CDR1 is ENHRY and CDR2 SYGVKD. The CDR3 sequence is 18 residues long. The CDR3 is CAISVGTGGASTQETQYF. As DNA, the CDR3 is TGTGCCATCAGTGTAGGGACAGGGGGCGCCTCAACCCAAGAGACCCAGTACTTC.

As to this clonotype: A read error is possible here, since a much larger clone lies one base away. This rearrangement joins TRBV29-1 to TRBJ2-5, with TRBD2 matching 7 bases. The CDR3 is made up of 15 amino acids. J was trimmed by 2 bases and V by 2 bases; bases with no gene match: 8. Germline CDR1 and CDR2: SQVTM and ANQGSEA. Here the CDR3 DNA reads TGCAGCGTTGAAATGGGCTTTAGCGGGCAAGAGACCCAGTACTTC. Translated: CSVEMGFSGQETQYF.

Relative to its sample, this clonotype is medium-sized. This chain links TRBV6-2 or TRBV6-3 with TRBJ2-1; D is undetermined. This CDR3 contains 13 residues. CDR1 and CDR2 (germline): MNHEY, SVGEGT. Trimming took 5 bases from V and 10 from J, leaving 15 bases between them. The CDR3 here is CASSQSEESEQFF. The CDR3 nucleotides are TGTGCCAGCAGTCAGTCCGAGGAGTCAGAGCAGTTCTTC.

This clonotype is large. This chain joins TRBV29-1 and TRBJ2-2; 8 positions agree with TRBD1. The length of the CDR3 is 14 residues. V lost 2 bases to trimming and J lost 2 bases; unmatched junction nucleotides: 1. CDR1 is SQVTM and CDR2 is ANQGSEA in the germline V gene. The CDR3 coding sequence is TGCAGCGTTGAATCAGGGGGCAACACCGGGGAGCTGTTTTTT. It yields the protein CSVESGGNTGELFF.

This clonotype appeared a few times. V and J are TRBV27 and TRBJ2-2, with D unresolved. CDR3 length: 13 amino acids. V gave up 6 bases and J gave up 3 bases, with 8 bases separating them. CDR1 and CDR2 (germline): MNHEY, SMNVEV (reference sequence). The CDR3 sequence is CASRKPYTGELFF. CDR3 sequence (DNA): TGTGCCAGCAGAAAACCTTACACCGGGGAGCTGTTTTTT.

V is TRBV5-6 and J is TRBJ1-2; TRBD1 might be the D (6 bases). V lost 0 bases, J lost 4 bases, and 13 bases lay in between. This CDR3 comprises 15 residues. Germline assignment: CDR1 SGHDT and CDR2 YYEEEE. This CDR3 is CASSLAAGASYGYTF. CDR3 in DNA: TGTGCCAGCAGCTTGGCAGCAGGGGCGAGCTATGGCTACACCTTC.